The text below deals with one T cell receptor (beta chain). The clone's antigen remains unknown. No much larger clone is present one base from it, and per-base qualities are unavailable. These data are taken from a study of control samples from healthy donors and cancer patients (dated by TCRdb to 2018 to 2020). The germline ends are 5 bases apart after V is trimmed by 2 bases and J by 0 bases. CDR1 is given as SQVTM and CDR2 as ANQGSEA, both from the germline V gene. The CDR3 measures 13 amino acids from cysteine to phenylalanine. The retained sequence is limited to the CDR3, 39 bases, with the frame set at the first base. Library construction relied on the immunoSEQ multiplex PCR assay. Not all clones reach the TCRdb copy of this immuneACCESS table, which keeps in-frame sequences only. Checked studies attribute under half of the gap to unresolved V genes and leave the rest unexplained. Counted in this sample were over 85,000 clones; around 92% of them appeared once. The ten top clones hold 2% to 3% of the sample.

The sequence is built from TRBV29-1 and TRBJ2-1; no confident D gene assignment can be made. This sequence was found in a woman aged 18-29 years in good health. The sequenced material came from blood. The CDR3 protein sequence reads: CSVEPDSYNEQFF. The DNA sequence is given as TGCAGCGTTGAACCAGACTCCTACAATGAGCAGTTCTTC.